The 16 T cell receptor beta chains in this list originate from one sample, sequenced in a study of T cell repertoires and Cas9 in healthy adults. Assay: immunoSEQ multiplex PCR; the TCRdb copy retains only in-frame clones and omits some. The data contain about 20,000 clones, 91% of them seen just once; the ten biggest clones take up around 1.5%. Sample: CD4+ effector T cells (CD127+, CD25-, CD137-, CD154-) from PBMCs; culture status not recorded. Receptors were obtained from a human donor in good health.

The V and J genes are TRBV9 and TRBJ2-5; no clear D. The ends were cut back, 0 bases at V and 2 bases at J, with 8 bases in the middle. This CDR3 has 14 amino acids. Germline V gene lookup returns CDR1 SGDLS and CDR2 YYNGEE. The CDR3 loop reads CASSVEGGQETQYF. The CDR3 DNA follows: TGTGCCAGCAGCGTAGAGGGCGGACAAGAGACCCAGTACTTC.

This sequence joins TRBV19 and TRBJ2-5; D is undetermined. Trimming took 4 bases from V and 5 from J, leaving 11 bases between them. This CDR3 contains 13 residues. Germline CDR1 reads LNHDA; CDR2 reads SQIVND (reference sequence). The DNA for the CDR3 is TGTGCCAGTAGTACTACAACGGGTGAGACCCAGTACTTC. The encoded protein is CASSTTTGETQYF.

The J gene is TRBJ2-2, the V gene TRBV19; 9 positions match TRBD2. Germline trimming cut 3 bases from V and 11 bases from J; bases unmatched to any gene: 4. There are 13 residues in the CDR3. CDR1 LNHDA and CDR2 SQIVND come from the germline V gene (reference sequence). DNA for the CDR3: TGTGCCAGTAGTATTGTAGCGGGAGAAGAGCTGTTTTTT. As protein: CASSIVAGEELFF. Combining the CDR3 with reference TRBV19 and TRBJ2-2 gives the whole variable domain DGGITQSPKYLFRKEGQNVTLSCEQNLNHDAMYWYRQDPGQGLRLIYYSQIVNDFQKGDIAEGYSVSREKKESFPLTVTSAQKNPTAFYLCASSIVAGEELFFGEGSRLTVL.

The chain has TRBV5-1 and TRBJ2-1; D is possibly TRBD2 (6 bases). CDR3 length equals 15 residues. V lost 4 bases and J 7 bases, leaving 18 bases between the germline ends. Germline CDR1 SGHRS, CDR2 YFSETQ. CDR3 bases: TGCGCCAGCAGCCTCTCGGGACTGCGAAGGAATGAGCAGTTCTTC. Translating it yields CASSLSGLRRNEQFF.

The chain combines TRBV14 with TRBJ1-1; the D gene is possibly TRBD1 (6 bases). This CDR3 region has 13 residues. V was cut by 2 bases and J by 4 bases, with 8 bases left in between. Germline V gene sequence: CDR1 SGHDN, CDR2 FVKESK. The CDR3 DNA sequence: TGTGCCAGCAGCCAAAACAGGGCCACTGAAGCTTTCTTT. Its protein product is CASSQNRATEAFF.

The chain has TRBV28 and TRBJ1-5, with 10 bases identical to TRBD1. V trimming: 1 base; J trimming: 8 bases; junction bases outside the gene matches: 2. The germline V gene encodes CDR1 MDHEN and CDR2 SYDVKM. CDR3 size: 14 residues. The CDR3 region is CASSLSDRGKPQHF. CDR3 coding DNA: TGTGCCAGCAGTTTATCGGACAGGGGGAAGCCCCAGCATTTT.

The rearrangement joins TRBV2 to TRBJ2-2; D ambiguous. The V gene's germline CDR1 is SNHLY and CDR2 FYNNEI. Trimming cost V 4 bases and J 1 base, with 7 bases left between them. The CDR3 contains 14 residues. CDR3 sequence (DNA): TGTGCCAGCAGTGCTACTAAGAACACCGGGGAGCTGTTTTTT. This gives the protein CASSATKNTGELFF.

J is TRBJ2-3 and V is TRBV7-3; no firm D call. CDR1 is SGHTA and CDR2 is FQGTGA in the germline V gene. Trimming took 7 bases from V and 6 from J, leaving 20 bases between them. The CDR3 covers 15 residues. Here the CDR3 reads CASTLNGRPRDTQYF. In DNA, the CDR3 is TGTGCCAGCACGCTCAATGGACGCCCTAGGGATACGCAGTATTTT.

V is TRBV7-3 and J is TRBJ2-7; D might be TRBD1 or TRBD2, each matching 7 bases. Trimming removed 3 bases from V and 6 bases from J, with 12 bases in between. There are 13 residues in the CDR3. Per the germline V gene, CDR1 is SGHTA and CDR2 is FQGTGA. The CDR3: CASSFQGEGEQYF. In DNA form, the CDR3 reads TGTGCCAGCAGCTTCCAGGGGGAGGGCGAGCAGTACTTC.

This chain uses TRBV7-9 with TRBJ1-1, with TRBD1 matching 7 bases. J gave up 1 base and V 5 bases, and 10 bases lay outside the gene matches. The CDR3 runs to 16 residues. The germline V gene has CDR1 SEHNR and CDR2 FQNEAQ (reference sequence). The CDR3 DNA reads TGTGCCAGCAGCGCATTGACAGGGAGGGGGAACACTGAAGCTTTCTTT. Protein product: CASSALTGRGNTEAFF.

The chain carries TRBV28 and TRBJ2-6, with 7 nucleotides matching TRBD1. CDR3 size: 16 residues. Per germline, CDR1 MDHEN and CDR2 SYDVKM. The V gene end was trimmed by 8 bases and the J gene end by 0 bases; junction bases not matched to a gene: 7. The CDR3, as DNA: TGTGCCAGCGGTAGGGACAGCAGCTCTGGGGCCAACGTCCTGACTTTC. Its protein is CASGRDSSSGANVLTF.

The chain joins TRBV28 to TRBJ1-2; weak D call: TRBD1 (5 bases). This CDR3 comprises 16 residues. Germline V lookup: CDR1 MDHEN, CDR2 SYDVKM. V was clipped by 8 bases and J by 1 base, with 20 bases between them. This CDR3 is CASEGDRGVGNYGYTF. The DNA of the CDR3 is TGTGCCAGCGAAGGGGATCGGGGAGTAGGTAACTATGGCTACACCTTC.

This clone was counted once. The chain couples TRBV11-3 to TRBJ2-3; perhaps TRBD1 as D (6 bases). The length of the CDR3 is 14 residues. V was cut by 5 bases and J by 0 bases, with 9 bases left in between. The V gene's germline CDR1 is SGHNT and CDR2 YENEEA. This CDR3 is CASSRQASTDTQYF. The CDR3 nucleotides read TGTGCCAGCAGCCGACAGGCCAGCACAGATACGCAGTATTTT.

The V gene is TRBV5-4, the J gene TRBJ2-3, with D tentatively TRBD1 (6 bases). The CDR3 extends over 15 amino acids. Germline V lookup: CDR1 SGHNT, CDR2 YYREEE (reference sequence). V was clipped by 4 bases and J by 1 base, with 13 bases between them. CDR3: CASSLSQGRTDTQYF. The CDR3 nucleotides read TGTGCCAGCAGCCTATCACAGGGCCGCACAGATACGCAGTATTTT. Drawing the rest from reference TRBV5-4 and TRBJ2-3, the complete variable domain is ETGVTQSPTHLIKTRGQQVTLRCSSQSGHNTVSWYQQALGQGPQFIFQYYREEENGRGNFPPRFSGLQFPNYSSELNVNALELDDSALYLCASSLSQGRTDTQYFGPGTRLTVL.

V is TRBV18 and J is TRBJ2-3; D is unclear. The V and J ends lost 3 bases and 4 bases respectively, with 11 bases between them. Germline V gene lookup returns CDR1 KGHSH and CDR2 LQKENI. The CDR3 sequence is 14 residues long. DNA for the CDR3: TGTGCCAGCTCACCCGCCGCGATTGCAGATACGCAGTATTTT. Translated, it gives CASSPAAIADTQYF.

CDR3 sequence: CASSPTGGQETQYF. In nucleotides, the CDR3 is TGCGCCAGCAGCCCCACAGGGGGCCAAGAGACCCAGTACTTC. The J gene is TRBJ2-5, the V gene TRBV5-1, with TRBD1 matching over 8 bases. The junction had 3 bases not matched to a gene; V was cut back by 4 bases and J by 1 base. This CDR3 comprises 14 residues. CDR1 SGHRS and CDR2 YFSETQ come from the germline V gene. The variable domain in full, with the rest retrieved from reference TRBV5-1 and TRBJ2-5, is KAGVTQTPRYLIKTRGQQVTLSCSPISGHRSVSWYQQTPGQGLQFLFEYFSETQRNKGNFPGRFSGRQFSNSRSEMNVSTLELGDSALYLCASSPTGGQETQYFGPGTRLLVL.